The sequence of this T cell receptor beta chain was determined in a study of blood T cell repertoires in COVID-19 (dated by TCRdb to 2020 to 2022). Looking at the study overall: Samples covering the acute and convalescent phases of COVID-19 were provided by collaborators in the United States, Italy and Spain. The material from the prospective study consisted of cDNA or gDNA derived from T cells, B-cell-depleted T cells, or PBMCs. Deeply sampled blood TCRbeta repertoires from subjects exposed to, actively infected with, or recovered from COVID-19 were included in the dataset. A freely available public database, intended as a resource for researchers studying the immune response to SARS-CoV-2, is where the repertoires were released. Samples were obtained from the ongoing ImmuneRACE study (first 160 participants) and from some 1,300 subjects provided by 6 global collaborators. Nearly every sample came with metadata listing a de-identified subject ID, COVID-19 status, age in years and sex. Where available, HLA class I and class II types were obtained from metadata supplied by the sample provider rather than from assay-based typing. On the study overall, not on this receptor specifically: The amount of clinical and demographic metadata varied by source and participant and was provided uncurated.

The collaborating institutions used their own protocols to collect whole blood in K2EDTA tubes. Collaborator samples were shipped for TCRbeta analysis as frozen whole blood, isolated PBMCs, or DNA extracted from either sample type. TCRbeta CDR3 regions were amplified from genomic DNA using the immunoSEQ Assay, a bias-controlled multiplex PCR. On the authors' methods: The number of nucleated cells in each sample was estimated by amplification of reference gene primers within the assay. To quantify the absolute abundance of each unique TCRbeta CDR3 rearrangement, sequence reads were collapsed and filtered. For each sample, productive Simpson clonality was calculated as the square root of Simpson's diversity index across productive rearrangements. Not all clones reach the TCRdb copy of this immuneACCESS table, which keeps in-frame sequences only. Checked studies attribute under half of the gap to unresolved V genes and leave the rest unexplained. The V and J calls and clone size are taken from that table; D and trimming were inferred from the DNA. The sample table records under 80,000 clones; about 88% of these occur just once. About 4% of the sample lies in the top ten.

Comments on this clone: Its antigen specificity is not known. Within one base of it there is no much larger clone, and no base qualities were kept.

The sequencing sample was made of peripheral blood. This clonotype originated in a man between 65 and 80 years old with active COVID-19.

CDR3 protein: CASSFVVAGGAGQFF. The nucleotide sequence reads as follows: TGTGCCAGCAGCTTTGTCGTAGCGGGAGGGGCGGGGCAGTTCTTC. The chain is made from TRBV7-9 and TRBJ2-1; TRBD2 matches 11 bases in the middle. Unmatched junction bases come to 10, with V trimmed by 3 bases and J by 12 bases. The CDR3 runs 15 amino acids, cysteine and phenylalanine included. CDR3 DNA is the only sequence kept; it has 45 bases, read in frame from the first base. The germline V gene (reference sequence) supplies CDR1 SEHNR and CDR2 FQNEAQ.